One sample yielded the 25 T cell receptor beta chains listed below, sequenced in a study of Ad26.COV2.S vaccination and SARS-CoV-2 variants. Sequencing used immunoSEQ multiplex PCR; TCRdb keeps in-frame clones, though not all of them. Of 500,000 or so clones listed, roughly 87% are singletons. Regarding treatment: some 19 received Ad26.COV2.S at low or high dose, single or two shots; roughly five received placebo; per-sample allocation not given. Sampling occurred on day 63 after the first vaccine or placebo injection. Specimen: peripheral blood, collected in a trial of Ad26.COV2.S vaccine versus placebo. The origin of the receptors is a person aged 18 to 59 who received the Ad26.COV2.S COVID-19 vaccine or a placebo.

The V gene is TRBV11-3, the J gene TRBJ2-5; 8 bases agree with TRBD2. The junction had 5 bases not matched to a gene; V was cut back by 2 bases and J by 3 bases. The CDR3 spans 15 residues. Germline assignment: CDR1 SGHNT and CDR2 YENEEA. CDR3 DNA sequence: TGTGCCAGCAGCTTACGGGGACTAGAAGAAGAGACCCAGTACTTC. Its protein product is CASSLRGLEEETQYF. Using reference TRBV11-3 and TRBJ2-5 for the parts outside the CDR3, the full variable domain is EAGVVQSPRYKIIEKKQPVAFWCNPISGHNTLYWYLQNLGQGPELLIRYENEEAVDDSQLPKDRFSAERLKGVDSTLKIQPAELGDSAVYLCASSLRGLEEETQYFGPGTRLLVL.

The chain carries TRBV29-1 and TRBJ2-7; D unresolved. V lost 0 bases, J lost 3 bases, and 9 bases lay in between. Per the germline V gene, CDR1 is SQVTM and CDR2 is ANQGSEA. The CDR3 is 13 residues long. Written as DNA, the CDR3 is TGCAGCGTTGAAGATCCTTTAAACTACGAGCAGTACTTC. Amino acids: CSVEDPLNYEQYF.

The DNA of the CDR3 is TGTGCCAGCGGCTACAGAGGGGTTAACAACCCTGAAGCTTTCTTT. It codes for CASGYRGVNNPEAFF. The genes are TRBV28 and TRBJ1-1, with D possibly TRBD1 on 5 matching bases. V was clipped by 8 bases and J by 6 bases, with 22 bases between them. The V gene's germline CDR1 is MDHEN and CDR2 SYDVKM. This CDR3 spans 15 amino acids.

J is TRBJ2-5 and V is TRBV5-1; 12 nucleotides align to TRBD2. The junction had 10 bases not matched to a gene; V was cut back by 3 bases and J by 4 bases. The CDR3 contains 17 residues. Germline V gives CDR1 SGHRS, CDR2 YFSETQ. CDR3 in DNA: TGCGCCAGCAGCTGGACCACTAGCGGGAGGAGGGCAGAGACCCAGTACTTC. Translated, it gives CASSWTTSGRRAETQYF.

The gene calls are TRBV30 and TRBJ1-1, with a tentative D call TRBD1 (6 bases). The V and J ends lost 4 bases and 6 bases respectively, with 12 bases between them. Germline CDR1 reads GTSNPN; CDR2 reads SVGIG (reference sequence). The CDR3 has 12 residues. The CDR3 loop is CAWTRGAAEAFF. CDR3 nucleotides: TGTGCCTGGACAAGGGGGGCGGCTGAAGCTTTCTTT.

This chain connects TRBV9 to TRBJ1-1, with unresolved D. Trimming removed 3 bases at V and 3 bases at J, with 12 bases between. The CDR3 loop spans 14 amino acids. The germline CDR1 and CDR2 sequences are SGDLS and YYNGEE. The CDR3 spells CASSAGIMDTEAFF. Here the CDR3 DNA reads TGTGCCAGCAGCGCCGGGATTATGGACACTGAAGCTTTCTTT.

The chain is built from TRBV7-8 and TRBJ2-2; perhaps TRBD1 as D (6 bases). The CDR3 length is 15 residues. V was shortened by 3 bases and J by 4 bases, with 12 bases between the two germline ends. Germline CDR1 reads SGHVS; CDR2 reads FQNEAQ. The CDR3 nucleotides are TGTGCCAGCAGCTTGGGCAGGGGAGCCACCGGGGAGCTGTTTTTT. Translated, it gives CASSLGRGATGELFF.

This clone came up a few times. The chain uses TRBV3-1 (or the pseudogene TRBV3-2) and TRBJ2-2; D is perhaps TRBD1 or TRBD2 (5 bases each). Trimming took 2 bases from V and 1 from J, leaving 14 bases between them. Germline V gives CDR1 LGHDT, CDR2 YNNKEL (reference sequence). The CDR3 is 17 residues long. CDR3 nucleotides: TGTGCCAGCAGCCAATCTTTCGGGACGCAGAACACCGGGGAGCTGTTTTTT. Protein product: CASSQSFGTQNTGELFF.

V is TRBV18 and J is TRBJ1-4, with 9 bases fitting TRBD1. The germline CDR1 and CDR2 sequences are KGHSH and LQKENI. V lost 3 bases, J lost 8 bases, and 4 bases stayed unmatched. The CDR3 is 14 residues long. The CDR3 is CASSPGTGREKLFF. CDR3 DNA: TGTGCCAGCTCACCGGGGACAGGGCGGGAAAAACTGTTTTTT.

This clone has more than one count but fewer than ten. The rearrangement links TRBV15 to TRBJ1-6; D uncertain. This CDR3 has 14 residues. CDR1 LNHNV and CDR2 YYDKDF come from the germline V gene (reference sequence). Trimming left V 5 bases short and J 5 bases short, with 10 bases between. The CDR3, as DNA: TGTGCCACCAGCTCGAACAGCCATAATTCACCCCTCCACTTT. The encoded protein is CATSSNSHNSPLHF.

The chain uses TRBV24-1 and TRBJ2-2; 8 positions agree with TRBD2. Germline CDR1 is KGHDR and CDR2 is SFDVKD. The V segment lost 3 bases and the J segment 4 bases; nucleotides outside the gene matches: 6. This CDR3 has 16 residues. The CDR3 spells CATSDGTRWATGELFF. CDR3 nucleotides: TGTGCCACCAGTGATGGGACTAGGTGGGCCACCGGGGAGCTGTTTTTT.

The V and J genes are TRBV7-8 and TRBJ2-7; either TRBD1 or TRBD2 may supply D (5 bases each). The V gene lost 0 bases and the J gene lost 2 bases, with 20 bases spanning the gap. The V gene's germline CDR1 is SGHVS and CDR2 FQNEAQ. CDR3 length equals 18 residues. For the CDR3, the DNA is TGTGCCAGCAGCTTAGCCGAAACGGGACGGAAAATTGCCTACGAGCAGTACTTC. Encoded protein: CASSLAETGRKIAYEQYF.

This clone was recorded only once. This rearrangement joins TRBV10-3 to TRBJ2-7; D unclear. CDR1 and CDR2 from the germline V gene are ENHRY and SYGVKD. Trimming removed 9 bases from V and 1 base from J, with 16 bases in between. This CDR3 contains 14 residues. The CDR3 loop is CAINAGGSSYEQYF. In DNA form, the CDR3 reads TGTGCCATAAATGCTGGCGGTTCTTCCTACGAGCAGTACTTC.

This chain connects TRBV7-9 to TRBJ2-7, with 10 bases aligning to TRBD2. CDR3 length: 14 residues. V shed 6 bases, J shed 2 bases, and the junction held 4 bases outside the gene matches. Germline V gene sequence: CDR1 SEHNR, CDR2 FQNEAQ (reference sequence). The CDR3 nucleotides read TGTGCCAGCAGTCAGACTAGCGGGCCCTACGAGCAGTACTTC. As protein: CASSQTSGPYEQYF.

This chain uses TRBV25-1 with TRBJ2-7; D may match TRBD1 or TRBD2 (7 bases each). The V end lost 9 bases, the J end lost 6 bases, and 21 bases lay between the germline ends. The germline gives CDR1 MGHDK, CDR2 SYGVNS. This CDR3 contains 14 residues. CDR3 amino acids: CAREETQGGGEQYF. CDR3 nucleotides: TGTGCCAGAGAAGAAACCCAGGGGGGGGGCGAGCAGTACTTC.

J is TRBJ2-5 and V is TRBV4-2; 12 nucleotides line up with TRBD2. This CDR3 has 16 residues. CDR1 and CDR2 (germline): LGHNA, YNFKEQ. V shed 4 bases, J shed 5 bases, and the junction held 8 bases outside the gene matches. CDR3 region: CASSPRGLAGGETQYF. In nucleotides, the CDR3 is TGTGCCAGCAGCCCCCGGGGGCTAGCGGGAGGGGAGACCCAGTACTTC.

This sequence joins TRBV10-3 and TRBJ2-7; TRBD2 matches 7 bases. CDR1 ENHRY and CDR2 SYGVKD come from the germline V gene. This CDR3 has 14 residues. J lost 5 bases, V lost 8 bases, and 12 bases had no gene match. CDR3 bases: TGTGCCATCTCTTTAGGGCGGGAGATCGACGAGCAGTACTTC. This translates into CAISLGREIDEQYF.

The chain links TRBV20-1 to TRBJ2-5, with 7 bases identical to TRBD1. The CDR3 is made up of 14 amino acids. V lost 3 bases, J lost 0 bases, and 4 bases stayed unmatched. From germline, CDR1 is DFQATT and CDR2 SNEGSKA (reference sequence). The CDR3 reads CSASKQGYQETQYF. CDR3 bases: TGCAGTGCTAGTAAACAGGGGTACCAAGAGACCCAGTACTTC.

The DNA of the CDR3 is TGTGCCAGCTGTCTGGGTGGGAGCCCACCCGAGTACTTC. Protein sequence: CASCLGGSPPEYF. The chain joins TRBV28 to TRBJ2-4; weak D call: TRBD2 (5 bases). V lost 8 bases and J lost 14, with 22 bases in between. Germline values: CDR1 MDHEN, CDR2 SYDVKM. The length of the CDR3 is 13 residues.

The chain links TRBV7-2 to TRBJ2-3; tentatively, D is TRBD1 (5 bases). The V end was cut by 4 bases, the J end by 7 bases, with 15 bases between. This CDR3 has 14 residues. Germline assignment: CDR1 SGHTA and CDR2 FQGNSA. The CDR3 loop is CASSWAPRENTQYF. CDR3 DNA: TGTGCCAGCAGCTGGGCACCCAGGGAAAATACGCAGTATTTT.

J is TRBJ2-7 and V is TRBV28; TRBD1 aligns across 8 bases. Per germline, CDR1 MDHEN and CDR2 SYDVKM. Germline trimming cut 6 bases from V and 2 bases from J; bases unmatched to any gene: 9. The CDR3 sequence is 15 residues long. CDR3 nucleotides: TGTGCCAGCAGCTCCCGGACAGGGCTAACCTACGAGCAGTACTTC. It translates to CASSSRTGLTYEQYF.

The V call is TRBV11-3, the J call TRBJ2-7, with TRBD2 as a possible D gene (5 bases). CDR3 length: 13 residues. Trimming pared 3 bases from V and 6 bases from J, leaving 12 bases between. Germline assignment: CDR1 SGHNT and CDR2 YENEEA. The CDR3, as DNA: TGTGCCAGCAGCTTCGTTGGTGGAGGCGAGCAGTACTTC. This translates into CASSFVGGGEQYF. Supplemented by reference TRBV11-3 and TRBJ2-7, the full variable domain reads EAGVVQSPRYKIIEKKQPVAFWCNPISGHNTLYWYLQNLGQGPELLIRYENEEAVDDSQLPKDRFSAERLKGVDSTLKIQPAELGDSAVYLCASSFVGGGEQYFGPGTRLTVT.

This chain links TRBV28 with TRBJ2-5, with 9 bases aligning to TRBD1. V was clipped by 8 bases and J by 3 bases; unmatched bases: 7. The V gene's germline CDR1 is MDHEN and CDR2 SYDVKM. This CDR3 has 14 residues. The CDR3 here is CASAWGQGKETQYF. The CDR3 DNA reads as TGTGCCAGCGCCTGGGGACAGGGTAAAGAGACCCAGTACTTC.

The chain employs TRBV19 and TRBJ2-7; TRBD2 agrees at 11 bases. The CDR3 length is 14 residues. Trimming removed 5 bases from V and 3 bases from J; junction bases left unmatched: 3. Germline lookup yields CDR1 LNHDA and CDR2 SQIVND (reference sequence). In DNA form, the CDR3 reads TGTGCCAGTAGTTTGGGACTAGCGGACTACGAGCAGTACTTC. Its protein product is CASSLGLADYEQYF.

V and J are TRBV3-1 (or the pseudogene TRBV3-2) and TRBJ2-5; 7 nucleotides line up with TRBD2. The trim removed 4 bases at V and 7 bases at J, leaving 15 bases unmatched. CDR1 and CDR2 from the germline V gene are LGHDT and YNNKEL (reference sequence). The CDR3 length is 16 residues. CDR3 residues: CASSLERVRGGGTQYF. The CDR3, as DNA: TGTGCCAGCAGCCTCGAGCGGGTCCGGGGCGGGGGGACCCAGTACTTC.